One and the same sample provided the 9 T cell receptor beta chains below, sequenced in a study of blood T cell repertoires in COVID-19. The data were produced by immunoSEQ multiplex PCR, yet TCRdb's version contains in-frame clones alone and is incomplete. The profile covers hundreds of thousands of clones, with 86% appearing a single time and roughly 1.4% taken by the ten largest. What was sequenced was peripheral blood. These receptors were obtained from a woman aged 25 to 39 with active or convalescent COVID-19.

The chain has TRBV19 and TRBJ2-7; TRBD1 is a possible D gene (6 bases). This CDR3 contains 13 residues. V was shortened by 6 bases and J by 3 bases, with 12 bases between the two germline ends. Germline loops: CDR1 LNHDA, CDR2 SQIVND (reference sequence). DNA for the CDR3: TGTGCCAGTAGCAGGGACACTTACTACGAGCAGTACTTC. Protein sequence: CASSRDTYYEQYF.

This clone has only one observation. The chain is built from TRBV18 and TRBJ2-3, with 8 bases matching TRBD2. Unmatched junction bases numbered 8, after V lost 6 bases and J lost 6 bases. This CDR3 region has 14 residues. In germline, CDR1 is KGHSH, CDR2 LQKENI. CDR3 sequence: CASSPGLDTDTQYF. The CDR3 DNA reads TGTGCCAGCTCGCCGGGACTAGACACGGATACGCAGTATTTT. The variable domain in full, with the rest retrieved from reference TRBV18 and TRBJ2-3, is NAGVMQNPRHLVRRRGQEARLRCSPMKGHSHVYWYRQLPEEGLKFMVYLQKENIIDESGMPKERFSAEFPKEGPSILRIQQVVRGDSAAYFCASSPGLDTDTQYFGPGTRLTVL.

The chain uses TRBV6-1 and TRBJ1-5; 9 positions match TRBD1. Germline V lookup: CDR1 MNHNS, CDR2 SASEGT. This CDR3 region has 16 residues. V shed 1 base and J 2 bases; nucleotides not matched to a gene: 3. The CDR3 DNA follows: TGTGCCAGCAGTGAAGACAGGGGGCCGGGCAATCAGCCCCAGCATTTT. Residues: CASSEDRGPGNQPQHF.

This chain uses TRBV3-1 (or the pseudogene TRBV3-2) with TRBJ1-3; TRBD1 matches 8 bases. Trimming removed 5 bases from V and 3 bases from J; junction bases left unmatched: 6. The CDR3 is 15 amino acids. Germline loops: CDR1 LGHDT, CDR2 YNNKEL (reference sequence). In nucleotides, the CDR3 is TGTGCCAGCAGCGGACAGGGCAGGATTGGAAACACCATATATTTT. Protein product: CASSGQGRIGNTIYF.

This sequence joins TRBV2 and TRBJ2-3; TRBD2 matches 8 bases. The germline CDR1 and CDR2 sequences are SNHLY and FYNNEI. V shed 1 base and J 4 bases; nucleotides not matched to a gene: 16. The CDR3 totals 19 residues. The CDR3 is CASSEVRSTSGLGADTQYF. DNA of the CDR3: TGTGCCAGCAGTGAAGTTAGGTCAACTAGCGGCCTTGGGGCAGATACGCAGTATTTT.

This clone has a single count. The genes are TRBV6-5 and TRBJ1-2; 9 bases agree with TRBD1. Per the germline V gene, CDR1 is MNHEY and CDR2 is SVGAGI. The CDR3 loop spans 13 amino acids. V shed 2 bases, J shed 7 bases, and the junction held 2 bases outside the gene matches. This CDR3 reads CASSYTGGLGYTF. The CDR3 nucleotides read TGTGCCAGCAGTTACACAGGGGGCCTTGGCTACACCTTC.

The J gene is TRBJ1-5, the V gene TRBV19; 9 bases are shared with TRBD1. The V and J ends lost 7 bases and 1 base, in that order; junction bases with no gene match: 11. Germline lookup yields CDR1 LNHDA and CDR2 SQIVND (reference sequence). This CDR3 contains 17 residues. DNA of the CDR3: TGTGCCAGTACCCCCACGGGACAGGGATCGAGCAATCAGCCCCAGCATTTT. Amino acids: CASTPTGQGSSNQPQHF.

The chain carries TRBV6-1 and TRBJ2-5; a weak D match, TRBD2 (5 bases). This CDR3 spans 16 amino acids. The germline V and J ends were trimmed by 2 bases and 5 bases, with 18 bases remaining between them. Germline CDR1 reads MNHNS; CDR2 reads SASEGT. Here the CDR3 reads CASSESSRSRRETQYF. CDR3 coding DNA: TGTGCCAGCAGTGAATCTTCTCGCTCGAGGAGGGAGACCCAGTACTTC.

The gene calls are TRBV30 and TRBJ2-5; TRBD1 matches 9 bases. V shed 5 bases and J 2 bases; nucleotides not matched to a gene: 6. CDR1 is GTSNPN and CDR2 is SVGIG in the germline V gene (reference sequence). The CDR3 consists of 14 residues. In DNA form, the CDR3 reads TGTGCCTGGGGGGATGACAGGGGGCAAGAGACCCAGTACTTC. It yields the protein CAWGDDRGQETQYF.